Included here is one T cell receptor beta chain sequence, with context. Its binding antigen is unknown. There are no base qualities to consult, and no much larger clone falls within one base. Library preparation was by the immunoSEQ multiplex PCR assay. What TCRdb holds here is the immuneACCESS table cut down to in-frame rearrangements. Part of the clones is not present; checked against another copy, under half of the missing clones reflect an unresolved V gene, and the others are unexplained. The sample table holds 30,000 to 45,000 clones, of which around 89% were seen once. The ten largest clones represent about 11% of the sample. This sample was taken from a study of T cell changes during pregnancy in multiple sclerosis (dated by TCRdb to about 2019). Context from the whole study: In women with multiple sclerosis, the researchers looked at how the T cell repertoire shifted as pregnancy progressed.

From a lookup of the germline V gene, CDR1 and CDR2 are LGHNA and YNFKEQ. The CDR3 covers 20 residues, taking in both the cysteine and the phenylalanine. The DNA shown is the 60-base CDR3, in frame from base 1. After removal of 0 bases from V and 0 bases from J, the junction retains 10 bases not matched to a gene. This TCR was sampled from a female donor with multiple sclerosis, enrolled in a pregnancy study. Sequences were derived from CD8+ T cells from peripheral blood mononuclear cells, sampled in the third trimester of pregnancy. The rearrangement joined TRBV4-2 to TRBJ2-6; TRBD1 agrees with 8 junctional bases. The encoded CDR3 is CASSQDGGQDVVSGANVLTF. Here is the DNA: TGTGCCAGCAGCCAAGATGGGGGACAGGATGTCGTCTCTGGGGCCAACGTCCTGACTTTC.